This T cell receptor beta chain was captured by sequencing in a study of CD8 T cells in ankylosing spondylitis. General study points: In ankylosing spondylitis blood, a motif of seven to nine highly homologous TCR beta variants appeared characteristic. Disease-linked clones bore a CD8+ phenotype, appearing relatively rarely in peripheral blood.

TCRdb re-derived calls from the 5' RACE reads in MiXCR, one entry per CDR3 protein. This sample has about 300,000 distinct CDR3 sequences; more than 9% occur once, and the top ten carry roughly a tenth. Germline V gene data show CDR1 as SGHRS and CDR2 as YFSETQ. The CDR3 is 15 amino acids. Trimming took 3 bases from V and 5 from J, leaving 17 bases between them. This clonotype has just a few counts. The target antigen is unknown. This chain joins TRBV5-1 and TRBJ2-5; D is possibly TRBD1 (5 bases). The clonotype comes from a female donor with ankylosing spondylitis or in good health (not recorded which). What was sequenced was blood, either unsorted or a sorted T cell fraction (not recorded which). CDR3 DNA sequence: TGCGCCAGCAGCTATATAGCCAGGGCACAGGAGACCCAGTACTTC. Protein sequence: CASSYIARAQETQYF.